The 10 T cell receptor beta chains below come from one sample, sequenced in a study of OX40 agonist ivuxolimab in advanced cancers. Assay: immunoSEQ multiplex PCR; the TCRdb copy retains only in-frame clones and omits some. Of 65,000 to 70,000 clones in the sample, around 80% were seen once. The sample here was CD4+ or CD8+ T cells sorted from blood, taken in a trial of the OX40 agonist ivuxolimab. These receptors were obtained from an adult with an advanced solid tumor such as melanoma, head and neck, liver or kidney cancer.

J is TRBJ1-1 and V is TRBV10-3; 7 positions agree with TRBD1. Germline CDR1 and CDR2: ENHRY and SYGVKD. The length of the CDR3 is 14 residues. The trim removed 3 bases at V and 3 bases at J, leaving 4 bases unmatched. This CDR3 reads CAISDRGSDTEAFF. DNA of the CDR3: TGTGCCATCAGTGACAGGGGGTCGGACACTGAAGCTTTCTTT.

V gene TRBV11-2 combines with J gene TRBJ2-2, with a weak D call TRBD1 (5 bases). Germline V gene sequence: CDR1 SGHAT, CDR2 FQNNGV. The CDR3 loop spans 15 amino acids. Trimming cost V 5 bases and J 5 bases, with 15 bases left between them. The CDR3 DNA reads TGTGCCAGCAGCCCTGGACATCTCCTTACCGGGGAGCTGTTTTTT. Amino acids: CASSPGHLLTGELFF.

The chain joins TRBV5-1 to TRBJ2-5; 8 positions agree with TRBD2. Germline loops: CDR1 SGHRS, CDR2 YFSETQ. V shed 2 bases and J 5 bases; nucleotides not matched to a gene: 20. This CDR3 contains 19 residues. The CDR3 spells CASSFLGLAGRRGGETQYF. CDR3 bases: TGCGCCAGCAGCTTTCTAGGTCTAGCGGGCCGTCGAGGTGGGGAGACCCAGTACTTC.

The chain has TRBV2 and TRBJ2-6; D possibly corresponds to TRBD2 (6 bases). Trimming shortened V by 6 bases and J by 0 bases, and 18 bases separated the two germline ends. Germline V gives CDR1 SNHLY, CDR2 FYNNEI. The CDR3 contains 18 residues. CDR3 protein: CASSPSRAGISGANVLTF. The DNA of the CDR3 is TGTGCCAGCAGCCCCTCGAGGGCGGGGATCTCTGGGGCCAACGTCCTGACTTTC.

This clone has only a few counts. The V and J genes are TRBV6-5 and TRBJ1-2; D ambiguous. Germline assignment: CDR1 MNHEY and CDR2 SVGAGI. CDR3 length equals 12 residues. Trimming cost V 6 bases and J 4 bases, with 9 bases left between them. CDR3 in DNA: TGTGCCAGCAGCTCCCCTAGCTATGGCTACACCTTC. It codes for CASSSPSYGYTF.

The chain couples TRBV6-5 to TRBJ1-5, with D unclear. The germline CDR1 and CDR2 sequences are MNHEY and SVGAGI. The CDR3 extends over 13 amino acids. Trimming left V 0 bases short and J 6 bases short, with 6 bases between. Here the CDR3 reads CASSYSGSQPQHF. For the CDR3, the DNA is TGTGCCAGCAGTTACTCTGGAAGTCAGCCCCAGCATTTT.

Ten or more counts support this clone. The chain carries TRBV25-1 and TRBJ1-6; tentative D call: TRBD1 (6 bases). The germline CDR1 and CDR2 sequences are MGHDK and SYGVNS. This CDR3 region has 13 residues. Between the trimmed V and J ends, which lost 9 bases and 9 bases, there was a span of 15 bases. Here the CDR3 reads CASGSTGISPLHF. In nucleotides, the CDR3 is TGTGCCAGTGGTTCCACAGGGATTTCACCCCTCCACTTT.

The chain links TRBV14 to TRBJ2-2; D is unresolved. Deletions cut 0 bases from V and 5 bases from J, with 10 bases between. The CDR3 runs 15 residues. CDR1 and CDR2 (germline): SGHDN, FVKESK. For the CDR3, the DNA is TGTGCCAGCAGCCAAGAGGGCAGAGCGACCGGGGAGCTGTTTTTT. Translated, it gives CASSQEGRATGELFF.

This chain uses TRBV19 with TRBJ1-4, with D possibly being TRBD1 (6 bases). The germline gives CDR1 LNHDA, CDR2 SQIVND (reference sequence). The CDR3 has 16 amino acids. V lost 8 bases to trimming and J lost 8 bases, with 24 bases between them. As DNA, the CDR3 is TGTGCCAGTCATTTATCCGCGGGGGCGCGAGGGGAAAAACTGTTTTTT. Translation: CASHLSAGARGEKLFF.

The rearrangement links TRBV11-2 to TRBJ2-7; D not resolved. CDR3 length: 13 amino acids. The germline V gene has CDR1 SGHAT and CDR2 FQNNGV. Trimming cost V 3 bases and J 6 bases, with 12 bases left between them. This CDR3 is CASSFQERTEQYF. The CDR3 bases are TGTGCCAGCAGCTTTCAAGAAAGAACCGAGCAGTACTTC. Full variable domain (outside the CDR3, taken from reference TRBV11-2 and TRBJ2-7): EAGVAQSPRYKIIEKRQSVAFWCNPISGHATLYWYQQILGQGPKLLIQFQNNGVVDDSQLPKDRFSAERLKGVDSTLKIQPAKLEDSAVYLCASSFQERTEQYFGPGTRLTVT.